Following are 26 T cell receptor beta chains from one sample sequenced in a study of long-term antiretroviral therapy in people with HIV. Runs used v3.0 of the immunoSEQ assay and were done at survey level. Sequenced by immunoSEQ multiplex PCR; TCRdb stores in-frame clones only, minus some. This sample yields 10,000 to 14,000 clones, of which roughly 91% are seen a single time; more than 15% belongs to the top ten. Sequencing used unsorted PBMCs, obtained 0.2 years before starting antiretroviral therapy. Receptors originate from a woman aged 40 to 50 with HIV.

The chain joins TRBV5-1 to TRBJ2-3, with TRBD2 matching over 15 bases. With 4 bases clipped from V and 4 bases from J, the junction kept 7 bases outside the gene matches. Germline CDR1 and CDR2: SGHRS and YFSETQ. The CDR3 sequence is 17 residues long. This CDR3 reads CASSRTSGGAGADTQYF. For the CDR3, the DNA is TGCGCCAGCAGCCGGACTAGCGGGGGGGCTGGGGCAGATACGCAGTATTTT.

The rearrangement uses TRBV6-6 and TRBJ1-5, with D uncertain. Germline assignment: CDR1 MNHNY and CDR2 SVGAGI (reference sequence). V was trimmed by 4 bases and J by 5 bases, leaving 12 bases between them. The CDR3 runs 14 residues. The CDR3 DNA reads TGTGCCAGCAGTTTCGGCCAGGAGTATCAGCCCCAGCATTTT. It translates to CASSFGQEYQPQHF.

The CDR3 here is CASSLPGTDNEQFF. DNA of the CDR3: TGTGCCAGCAGCTTACCCGGGACGGACAATGAGCAGTTCTTC. V gene TRBV5-8 combines with J gene TRBJ2-1; D might be TRBD1 or TRBD2, each matching 5 bases. The CDR3 extends over 14 amino acids. V lost 2 bases and J lost 5, with 11 bases in between. The germline V gene encodes CDR1 SGHTS and CDR2 YDEGEE.

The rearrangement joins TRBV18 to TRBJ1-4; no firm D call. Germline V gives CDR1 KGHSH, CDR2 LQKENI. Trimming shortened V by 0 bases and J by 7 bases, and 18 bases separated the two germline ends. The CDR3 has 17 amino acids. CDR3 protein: CASSPPNEGGGTEKLFF. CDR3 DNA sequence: TGTGCCAGCTCACCACCGAATGAGGGAGGTGGTACTGAAAAACTGTTTTTT.

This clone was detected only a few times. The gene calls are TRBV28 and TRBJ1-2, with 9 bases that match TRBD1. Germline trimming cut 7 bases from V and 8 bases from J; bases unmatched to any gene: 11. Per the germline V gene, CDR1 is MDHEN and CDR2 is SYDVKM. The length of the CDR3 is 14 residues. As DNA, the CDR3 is TGTGCCAGCACCCTCCGGGACAGGGCTGGAGGCTACACCTTC. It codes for CASTLRDRAGGYTF.

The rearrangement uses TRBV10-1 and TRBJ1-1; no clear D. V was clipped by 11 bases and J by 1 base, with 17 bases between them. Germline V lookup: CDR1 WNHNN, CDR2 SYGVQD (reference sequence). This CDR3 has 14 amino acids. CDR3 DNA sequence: TGCGCCCACTCACCGAAGGCCAAGAACACTGAAGCTTTCTTT. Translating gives CAHSPKAKNTEAFF.

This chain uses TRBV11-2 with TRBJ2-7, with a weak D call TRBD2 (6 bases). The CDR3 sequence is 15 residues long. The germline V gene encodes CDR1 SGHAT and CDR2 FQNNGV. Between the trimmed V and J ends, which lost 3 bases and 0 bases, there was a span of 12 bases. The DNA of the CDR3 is TGTGCCAGCAGCTTTCGCGGGGAGGTCTCCTACGAGCAGTACTTC. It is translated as CASSFRGEVSYEQYF.

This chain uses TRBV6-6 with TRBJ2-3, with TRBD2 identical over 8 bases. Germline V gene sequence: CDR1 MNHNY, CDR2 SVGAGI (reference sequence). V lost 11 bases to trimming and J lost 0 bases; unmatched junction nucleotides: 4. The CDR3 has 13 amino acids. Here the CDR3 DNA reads TGTGCCCTCGGGGGGGGGAGCACAGATACGCAGTATTTT. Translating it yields CALGGGSTDTQYF.

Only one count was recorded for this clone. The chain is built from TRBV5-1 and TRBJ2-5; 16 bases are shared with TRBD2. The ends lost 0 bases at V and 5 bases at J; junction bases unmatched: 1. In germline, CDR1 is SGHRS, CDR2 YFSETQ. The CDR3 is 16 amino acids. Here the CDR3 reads CASSLEGLAGGETQYF. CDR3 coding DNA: TGCGCCAGCAGCTTGGAGGGACTAGCGGGGGGGGAGACCCAGTACTTC.

CDR3 in DNA: TGTGCCAGCACCAAGACAGGGGAAGACAACTATGGCTACACCTTC. Its translation is CASTKTGEDNYGYTF. The rearrangement joins TRBV7-9 to TRBJ1-2; TRBD1 agrees at 8 bases. Germline assignment: CDR1 SEHNR and CDR2 FQNEAQ (reference sequence). CDR3 length equals 15 residues. The ends lost 7 bases at V and 2 bases at J; junction bases unmatched: 9.

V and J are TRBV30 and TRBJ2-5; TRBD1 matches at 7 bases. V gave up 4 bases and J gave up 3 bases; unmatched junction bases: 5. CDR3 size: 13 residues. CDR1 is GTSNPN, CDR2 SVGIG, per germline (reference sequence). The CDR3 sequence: CAWNPTGKETQYF. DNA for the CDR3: TGTGCCTGGAACCCGACAGGGAAAGAGACCCAGTACTTC.

CDR3 amino acids: CASSGTGDYPYYEQYF. The DNA of the CDR3 is TGTGCCAGCTCAGGTACGGGGGACTACCCTTACTACGAGCAGTACTTC. The chain combines TRBV19 with TRBJ2-7; 7 bases line up with TRBD2. Losses at the gene ends were 9 bases for V and 3 bases for J; bases not matched to a gene: 17. The CDR3 has 16 residues. From germline, CDR1 is LNHDA and CDR2 SQIVND (reference sequence). Full variable domain (remainder filled in from reference TRBV19 and TRBJ2-7): DGGITQSPKYLFRKEGQNVTLSCEQNLNHDAMYWYRQDPGQGLRLIYYSQIVNDFQKGDIAEGYSVSREKKESFPLTVTSAQKNPTAFYLCASSGTGDYPYYEQYFGPGTRLTVT.

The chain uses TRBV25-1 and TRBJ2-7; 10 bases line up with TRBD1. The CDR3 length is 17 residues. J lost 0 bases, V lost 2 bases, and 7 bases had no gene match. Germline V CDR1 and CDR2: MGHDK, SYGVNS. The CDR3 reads CASSEPRRDRGSYEQYF. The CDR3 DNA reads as TGTGCCAGCAGTGAACCCCGCCGGGACAGGGGCTCCTACGAGCAGTACTTC.

The CDR3 DNA follows: TGTGCCAGCAGTACTAAGAGGGACTATGGCTACACCTTC. It encodes CASSTKRDYGYTF. The chain links TRBV2 to TRBJ1-2; unclear D gene. This CDR3 is built from 13 residues. V was trimmed by 5 bases and J by 3 bases, leaving 10 bases between them. CDR1 is SNHLY and CDR2 is FYNNEI in the germline V gene.

The CDR3 DNA follows: TGTGCCATCAGTAACAGTAACTATGGCTACACCTTC. Amino acid sequence: CAISNSNYGYTF. The chain recombines TRBV10-3 with TRBJ1-2; D call uncertain. The CDR3 is 12 residues long. The V gene lost 5 bases and the J gene lost 1 base, with 5 bases spanning the gap. CDR1 is ENHRY, CDR2 SYGVKD, per germline.

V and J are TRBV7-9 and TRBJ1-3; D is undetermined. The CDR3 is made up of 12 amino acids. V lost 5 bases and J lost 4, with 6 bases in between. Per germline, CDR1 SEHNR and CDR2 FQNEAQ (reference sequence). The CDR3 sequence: CASSPIGNTIYF. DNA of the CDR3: TGTGCCAGCAGCCCGATAGGAAACACCATATATTTT.

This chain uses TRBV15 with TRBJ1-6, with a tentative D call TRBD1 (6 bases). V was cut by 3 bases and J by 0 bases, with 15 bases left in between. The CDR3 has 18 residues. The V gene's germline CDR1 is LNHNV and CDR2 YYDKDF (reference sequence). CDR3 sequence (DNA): TGTGCCACCAGCAGGGGGGCCGGGGTAGCCTCCTATAATTCACCCCTCCACTTT. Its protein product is CATSRGAGVASYNSPLHF.

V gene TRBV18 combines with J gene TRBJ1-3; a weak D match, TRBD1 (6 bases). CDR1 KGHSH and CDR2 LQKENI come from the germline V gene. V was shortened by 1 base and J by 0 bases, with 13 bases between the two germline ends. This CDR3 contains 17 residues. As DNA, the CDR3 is TGTGCCAGCTCACCACTTGGACAGTCCTCCTCTGGAAACACCATATATTTT. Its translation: CASSPLGQSSSGNTIYF.

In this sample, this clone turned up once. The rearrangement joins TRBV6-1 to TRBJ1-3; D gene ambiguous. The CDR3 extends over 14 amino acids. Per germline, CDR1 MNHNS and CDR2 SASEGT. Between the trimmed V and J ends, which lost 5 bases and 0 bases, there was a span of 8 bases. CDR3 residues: CASSWSDSGNTIYF. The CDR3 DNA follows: TGTGCCAGCAGTTGGAGTGACTCTGGAAACACCATATATTTT.

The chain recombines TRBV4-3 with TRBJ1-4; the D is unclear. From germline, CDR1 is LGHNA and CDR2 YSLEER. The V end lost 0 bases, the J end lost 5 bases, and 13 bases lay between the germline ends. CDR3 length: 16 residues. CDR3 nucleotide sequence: TGCGCCAGCAGCCAAGATGGAGTAAGGTTAAATGAAAAACTGTTTTTT. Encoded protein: CASSQDGVRLNEKLFF.

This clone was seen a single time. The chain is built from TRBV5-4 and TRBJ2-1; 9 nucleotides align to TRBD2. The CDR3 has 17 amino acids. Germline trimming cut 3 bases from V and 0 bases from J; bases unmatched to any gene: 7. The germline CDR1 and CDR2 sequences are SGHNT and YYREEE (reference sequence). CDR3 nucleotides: TGTGCCAGCAGCTCAAGCGGGGGGCTAAGCTCCTACAATGAGCAGTTCTTC. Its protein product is CASSSSGGLSSYNEQFF.

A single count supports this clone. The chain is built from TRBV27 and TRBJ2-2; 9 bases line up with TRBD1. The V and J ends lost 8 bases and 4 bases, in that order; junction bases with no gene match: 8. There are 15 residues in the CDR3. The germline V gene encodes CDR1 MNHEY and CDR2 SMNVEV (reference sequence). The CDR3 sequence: CASSPQGAITGELFF. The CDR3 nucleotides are TGTGCCAGCTCCCCACAGGGGGCGATCACCGGGGAGCTGTTTTTT.

The CDR3 DNA follows: TGTGCCAGCAGCGCGTGGGACCGCGACTCCTCAGATACGCAGTATTTT. It codes for CASSAWDRDSSDTQYF. The chain uses TRBV5-6 and TRBJ2-3; tentatively, D is TRBD1 or TRBD2 (5 bases each). Germline CDR1 SGHDT, CDR2 YYEEEE. The CDR3 runs to 16 residues. V was shortened by 4 bases and J by 4 bases, with 19 bases between the two germline ends.

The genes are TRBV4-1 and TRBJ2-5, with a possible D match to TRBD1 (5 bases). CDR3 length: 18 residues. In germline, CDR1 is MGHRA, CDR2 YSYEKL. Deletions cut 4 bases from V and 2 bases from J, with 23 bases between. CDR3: CASSPLEGADWFQETQYF. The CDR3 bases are TGCGCCAGCAGCCCGCTGGAAGGGGCAGATTGGTTTCAAGAGACCCAGTACTTC.

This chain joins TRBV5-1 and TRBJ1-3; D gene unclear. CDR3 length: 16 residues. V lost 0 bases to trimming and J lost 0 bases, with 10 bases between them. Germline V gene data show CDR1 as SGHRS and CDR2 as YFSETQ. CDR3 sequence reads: CASSLEGTISGNTIYF. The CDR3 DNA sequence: TGCGCCAGCAGCTTGGAGGGCACCATCTCTGGAAACACCATATATTTT.

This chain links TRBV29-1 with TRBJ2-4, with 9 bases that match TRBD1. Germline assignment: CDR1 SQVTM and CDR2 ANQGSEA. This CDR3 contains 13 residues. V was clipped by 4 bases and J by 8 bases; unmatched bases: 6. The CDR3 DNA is TGCAGCGTTGGACAGGGGGGTATTGACATTCAGTACTTC. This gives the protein CSVGQGGIDIQYF.